The subject of this entry is one TCR beta chain. The data derive from a study of blood T cell repertoires in COVID-19. CDR1 WNHNN and CDR2 SYGVQD come from the germline V gene (reference sequence). The V and J ends lost 4 bases and 6 bases respectively, with 16 bases between them. The CDR3 extends over 14 amino acids. Here immunoSEQ multiplex PCR was the method, and the copy in TCRdb shows in-frame clones only, minus some. This table holds about 230,000 clones, over 65% found once. The receptor was derived from a woman between 70 and 85 years old with active or convalescent COVID-19. Sample: peripheral blood. This chain joins TRBV10-1 and TRBJ2-7, with a tentative D call TRBD2 (5 bases). The CDR3 here is CASSGTLGSGEQYF. CDR3 in DNA: TGCGCCAGCAGTGGTACGCTGGGGAGTGGCGAGCAGTACTTC.